These 20 T cell receptor beta chains originate from one sample sequenced in a study of OX40 agonist ivuxolimab in advanced cancers. TCRdb keeps only in-frame clones here, not all; method: immunoSEQ multiplex PCR. The table lists some 40,000 clones, under 95% of them singletons. The sample consisted of CD4+ or CD8+ T cells sorted from blood, taken in a trial of the OX40 agonist ivuxolimab. The receptors derive from an adult with an advanced solid tumor such as melanoma, head and neck, liver or kidney cancer.

V usage is TRBV18 and J usage is TRBJ2-1; D possibly corresponds to TRBD2 (6 bases). Trimming removed 1 base at V and 6 bases at J, with 16 bases between. CDR3 length: 16 amino acids. Germline V gene sequence: CDR1 KGHSH, CDR2 LQKENI. The chain's CDR3 is CASSPRVGSSVNEQFF. Here the CDR3 DNA reads TGTGCCAGCTCACCACGCGTCGGGAGTTCGGTCAATGAGCAGTTCTTC.

This clone was observed once. V gene TRBV28 combines with J gene TRBJ2-7; 11 bases fit TRBD2. Losses at the gene ends were 3 bases for V and 1 base for J; bases not matched to a gene: 8. CDR1 and CDR2 from the germline V gene are MDHEN and SYDVKM. CDR3 length equals 17 residues. The CDR3 nucleotides read TGTGCCAGCAGTTTTTATGAGGGACTAGCGGTTTCCTACGAGCAGTACTTC. Residues: CASSFYEGLAVSYEQYF.

The CDR3 bases are TGCAGCGTTTCCACCGGGACTGGGAGCAACTATGGCTACACCTTC. Amino acid sequence: CSVSTGTGSNYGYTF. V and J are TRBV29-1 and TRBJ1-2; possibly TRBD1 for D (5 bases). The CDR3 length is 15 residues. The ends were cut back, 5 bases at V and 2 bases at J, with 18 bases in the middle. Per the germline V gene, CDR1 is SQVTM and CDR2 is ANQGSEA.

The V and J genes are TRBV28 and TRBJ2-3; 16 nucleotides line up with TRBD2. Trimming cost V 6 bases and J 3 bases; bases outside gene matches: 6. This CDR3 has 17 amino acids. CDR1 is MDHEN, CDR2 SYDVKM, per germline. Here the CDR3 reads CASRGLAGGPETDTQYF. The DNA for the CDR3 is TGTGCCAGCAGGGGACTAGCGGGAGGGCCGGAGACAGATACGCAGTATTTT.

The chain has TRBV28 and TRBJ1-2; TRBD1 matches 8 bases. Germline V CDR1 and CDR2: MDHEN, SYDVKM. Germline trimming cut 5 bases from V and 0 bases from J; bases unmatched to any gene: 11. CDR3 size: 17 residues. CDR3 protein: CASSRPRQGQSNYGYTF. CDR3 in DNA: TGTGCCAGCAGTCGACCCCGACAGGGGCAATCTAACTATGGCTACACCTTC.

This sequence joins TRBV28 and TRBJ2-7, with 8 bases matching TRBD2. Per germline, CDR1 MDHEN and CDR2 SYDVKM. The trim removed 10 bases at V and 3 bases at J, leaving 5 bases unmatched. CDR3 length: 12 amino acids. The CDR3 DNA reads TGTGCCACCTCGGGACTAGACTACGAGCAGTACTTC. Translated, it gives CATSGLDYEQYF. The complete variable domain, with remaining parts taken from reference TRBV28 and TRBJ2-7, reads DVKVTQSSRYLVKRTGEKVFLECVQDMDHENMFWYRQDPGLGLRLIYFSYDVKMKEKGDIPEGYSVSREKKERFSLILESASTNQTSMYLCATSGLDYEQYFGPGTRLTVT.

V and J are TRBV19 and TRBJ2-1, with D possibly being TRBD2 (5 bases). This CDR3 has 14 residues. V was trimmed by 3 bases and J by 6 bases, leaving 12 bases between them. The germline V gene has CDR1 LNHDA and CDR2 SQIVND (reference sequence). The chain's CDR3 is CASSIMGEGNEQFF. The CDR3 DNA follows: TGTGCCAGTAGTATCATGGGTGAGGGCAATGAGCAGTTCTTC.

The rearrangement links TRBV27 to TRBJ2-1; unclear D gene. CDR1 is MNHEY and CDR2 is SMNVEV in the germline V gene (reference sequence). This CDR3 is built from 11 residues. Trimming took 0 bases from V and 9 from J, leaving 3 bases between them. This chain's CDR3 is CASSLSGEQFF. Written as DNA, the CDR3 is TGTGCCAGCAGTTTATCGGGTGAGCAGTTCTTC.

The V and J genes are TRBV11-3 and TRBJ2-7; no clear D gene. V shed 1 base and J shed 2 bases, with 9 bases lying between them. Germline CDR1 reads SGHNT; CDR2 reads YENEEA. CDR3 length equals 14 residues. The CDR3 loop reads CASSLVALTYEQYF. The CDR3 DNA reads TGTGCCAGCAGCTTAGTGGCCCTTACCTACGAGCAGTACTTC.

V gene TRBV28 combines with J gene TRBJ1-4; TRBD1 might be the D (6 bases). CDR1 is MDHEN, CDR2 SYDVKM, per germline. Trimming cost V 6 bases and J 7 bases, with 21 bases left between them. The CDR3 covers 16 residues. CDR3 coding DNA: TGTGCCAGCAGGGGTCACCGGGACAAAAATTCTGAAAAACTGTTTTTT. Its protein is CASRGHRDKNSEKLFF.

Here the CDR3 DNA reads TGTGCCAGTCAAGGAGTAGACAATGAGCAGTTCTTC. This gives the protein CASQGVDNEQFF. The V gene is TRBV6-5, the J gene TRBJ2-1; no reliable D call. Trimming cost V 9 bases and J 5 bases, with 11 bases left between them. Germline V gives CDR1 MNHEY, CDR2 SVGAGI. The CDR3 length is 12 residues.

This rearrangement joins TRBV28 to TRBJ2-7, with D uncertain. The germline CDR1 and CDR2 sequences are MDHEN and SYDVKM. The V end lost 3 bases, the J end lost 3 bases, and 6 bases lay between the germline ends. The CDR3 length is 12 residues. The CDR3 reads CASSFIGYEQYF. The CDR3 region has the DNA TGTGCCAGCAGTTTTATCGGCTACGAGCAGTACTTC.

This chain links TRBV5-1 with TRBJ1-2; weak D call: TRBD1 (5 bases). Per germline, CDR1 SGHRS and CDR2 YFSETQ. There are 14 residues in the CDR3. Trimming cost V 0 bases and J 8 bases, with 14 bases left between them. The CDR3, as DNA: TGCGCCAGCAGCTTGGCCCACCAGGGTAACGGCTACACCTTC. Protein: CASSLAHQGNGYTF.

CDR3 DNA: TGTGCCAGCAGTAGTGACAGGACCTACGAGCAGTACTTC. The encoded protein is CASSSDRTYEQYF. The chain joins TRBV6-6 to TRBJ2-7, with a weak D call TRBD1 (6 bases). Germline values: CDR1 MNHNY, CDR2 SVGAGI (reference sequence). The CDR3 contains 13 residues. Trimming removed 5 bases at V and 2 bases at J, with 10 bases between.

This clone was observed a few times. J is TRBJ2-7 and V is TRBV7-2; D is unresolved. Trimming pared 1 base from V and 0 bases from J, leaving 10 bases between. CDR3 length: 15 residues. CDR1 SGHTA and CDR2 FQGNSA come from the germline V gene. Here the CDR3 reads CASSLVDSSSYEQYF. The DNA for the CDR3 is TGTGCCAGCAGCTTAGTTGACTCAAGCTCCTACGAGCAGTACTTC. Based on the CDR3 plus reference TRBV7-2 and TRBJ2-7, the full variable domain is GAGVSQSPSNKVTEKGKDVELRCDPISGHTALYWYRQSLGQGLEFLIYFQGNSAPDKSGLPSDRFSAERTGGSVSTLTIQRTQQEDSAVYLCASSLVDSSSYEQYFGPGTRLTVT.

The CDR3 sequence: CSVEEGPYEQYF. The CDR3 DNA sequence: TGCAGCGTTGAAGAAGGACCTTATGAGCAGTACTTC. This chain connects TRBV29-1 to TRBJ2-7; no definite D call. This CDR3 spans 12 amino acids. V lost 0 bases, J lost 7 bases, and 10 bases lay in between. Germline CDR1 and CDR2: SQVTM and ANQGSEA.

V is TRBV28 and J is TRBJ1-1; 7 bases agree with TRBD1. The CDR3 length is 16 residues. The germline V gene has CDR1 MDHEN and CDR2 SYDVKM. The V gene end was trimmed by 6 bases and the J gene end by 0 bases; junction bases not matched to a gene: 10. The CDR3 reads CASSHRGYGVNTEAFF. The CDR3 region has the DNA TGTGCCAGCAGCCACAGGGGATATGGGGTGAACACTGAAGCTTTCTTT.

This clone is deemed medium-sized. The chain combines TRBV23-1 with TRBJ2-7; D perhaps matches TRBD2 (5 bases). TRBV23-1 is recorded as an ORF, its role being uncertain. Trimming left V 0 bases short and J 2 bases short, with 14 bases between. This CDR3 contains 16 residues. CDR3: CASSQSLEREPYEQYF. As DNA, the CDR3 is TGCGCCAGCAGTCAATCCCTGGAGAGGGAACCCTACGAGCAGTACTTC.

The chain carries TRBV9 and TRBJ2-2; D is possibly TRBD2 (5 bases). Germline lookup yields CDR1 SGDLS and CDR2 YYNGEE. V lost 0 bases and J 4 bases, leaving 10 bases between the germline ends. The CDR3 contains 15 residues. Written as DNA, the CDR3 is TGTGCCAGCAGCGTAGGCGTTAGCGCCACCGGGGAGCTGTTTTTT. Translation: CASSVGVSATGELFF. Together with reference TRBV9 and TRBJ2-2, the CDR3 gives the full variable domain: DSGVTQTPKHLITATGQRVTLRCSPRSGDLSVYWYQQSLDQGLQFLIQYYNGEERAKGNILERFSAQQFPDLHSELNLSSLELGDSALYFCASSVGVSATGELFFGEGSRLTVL.

This chain connects TRBV27 to TRBJ2-3; 9 nucleotides agree with TRBD1. V shed 7 bases, J shed 6 bases, and the junction held 11 bases outside the gene matches. The V gene's germline CDR1 is MNHEY and CDR2 SMNVEV (reference sequence). The length of the CDR3 is 15 residues. CDR3 residues: CASIPLGTGTDTQYF. The CDR3 DNA sequence: TGTGCCAGCATCCCACTGGGGACAGGGACCGATACGCAGTATTTT.